This TCR beta chain was profiled in a study of shared clonotypes between healthy human individuals. Whole-study context: A donor's plate count was three for CD4 naive and three for CD4 memory; CD8 naive had two and CD8 memory one.

TCRdb's table, derived via immunoSEQ multiplex PCR, lists solely in-frame clones and lacks some. This repertoire shows about 960,000 clones, over 60% found once; its top ten account for roughly 1.5%. V was pared by 4 bases and J by 3 bases, with 14 bases between. The CDR3 length is 15 residues. Germline V gives CDR1 SGDLS, CDR2 YYNGEE. The V and J genes are TRBV9 and TRBJ2-1; the D gene is possibly TRBD2 (5 bases). The TCR originated in a man between 18 and 35 years old in good health. Sequenced material: memory CD4+ T cells sorted from blood. Described subset: CD45RA-negative fraction. DNA of the CDR3: TGTGCCAGCAGCCCCCAGACGGGGTTCTACAATGAGCAGTTCTTC. Translating gives CASSPQTGFYNEQFF.